The 2 T cell receptor beta chains reported below all come from one sample, sequenced in a study of T cells after yellow fever vaccination. In TCRdb, the 5' RACE reads were re-called with MiXCR into one record per CDR3 protein. The sample includes about 350,000 distinct CDR3 sequences, approximately 8% seen only once; the top ten take around 17%. The sample in question was PBMCs, obtained about 49 days after the first yellow fever vaccination. The receptors derive from a man younger than 35 who received the YFV17D yellow fever vaccine.

This clonotype was seen only a few times. The CDR3 region is CASSQEWTSGGETQYF. CDR3 DNA sequence: TGTGCCAGCAGCCAAGAATGGACTAGCGGGGGGGAGACCCAGTACTTC. V is TRBV4-2 and J is TRBJ2-5, with 14 bases lining up with TRBD2. Germline V CDR1 and CDR2: LGHNA, YNFKEQ. With V trimmed by 0 bases and J by 5 bases, 2 bases remained unmatched. This CDR3 is 16 amino acids long.

Only a few counts were recorded for this clonotype. This chain connects TRBV15 to TRBJ1-1; D is undetermined. V was shortened by 1 base and J by 6 bases, with 15 bases between the two germline ends. The germline CDR1 and CDR2 sequences are LNHNV and YYDKDF (reference sequence). The CDR3 runs 15 residues. In nucleotides, the CDR3 is TGTGCCACCAGCAGAGGTGGAACGTTGTTGGCTGAAGCTTTCTTT. Translating it yields CATSRGGTLLAEAFF.